This is a list of T cell receptor beta chains from one sample in a study of Graves' ophthalmopathy and Graves' hyperthyroidism. TCRdb re-called the multiplex PCR reads through MiXCR, storing one row per CDR3 protein. Among around 660,000 distinct CDR3 sequences listed, under 50% were seen once. The sample taken for sequencing was peripheral blood. The receptors shown here come from an adult man with Graves' ophthalmopathy. Both conserved end residues are part of each CDR3. D genes are given only for firm matches. For some rows the clone size is stated as once, few or many, or as a class when expanded; others skip it.

j_call clone_size v_call d_call cdr3_aa cdr3_nt
TRBJ2-5 many TRBV20-1 . CSARQGGKETQYF TGCAGTGCTAGGCAGGGGGGAAAAGAGACCCAGTACTTC
TRBJ1-2 many TRBV6-1 . CASSHDTVANYGYTF TGTGCCAGCAGCCACGACACCGTAGCTAACTATGGCTACACCTTC
TRBJ1-2 few TRBV4-1 . CASSQARTYNYGYTF TGCGCCAGCAGCCAAGCGCGGACTTACAACTATGGCTACACCTTC
TRBJ1-4 many TRBV5-1 TRBD1 CASSPTGLELFF TGCGCCAGCAGCCCGACAGGGCTGGAACTGTTTTTT
TRBJ1-5 . TRBV2 . CASSEAGGYEQPQHF TGTGCCAGCAGTGAAGCGGGGGGGTACGAGCAGCCCCAGCATTTT
TRBJ2-2 few TRBV9 . CASSVGLVGTNTGELFF TGTGCCAGCAGCGTAGGACTCGTGGGTACGAACACCGGGGAGCTGTTTTTT
TRBJ1-1 . TRBV9 TRBD1 CASSQEDRGRDAFF TGTGCCAGCAGCCAAGAAGACAGGGGGCGGGATGCTTTCTTT
TRBJ2-2 once TRBV7-9 TRBD2 CASSPGTSGDTGELLF TGTGCCAGCAGCCCAGGGACTAGCGGGGACACCGGGGAGCTGCTTTTT
TRBJ2-3 . TRBV11-2 . CASSPVGSHTQYF TGTGCCAGCAGCCCCGTGGGTTCTCATACGCAGTATTTC
TRBJ1-1 many TRBV7-2 TRBD1 CASSPLRGEATEAFF TGTGCCAGCAGCCCTCTCAGGGGGGAAGCCACTGAAGCTTTCTTT